A single sample gave rise to the 20 T cell receptor beta chains below, sequenced in a study of graft-versus-host responses after intestinal transplantation (dated by TCRdb to about 2021). Which antigens these TCRs recognize remains unknown. The library came from the immunoSEQ multiplex PCR assay. Imported from immuneACCESS, the table was reduced by TCRdb to in-frame sequences with V and J called. These copies leave out some clones; in studies compared against another copy, an unresolved V gene accounts for under half, and the cause of the remainder is not known. This sample is represented by approximately 90,000 clones; under 95% of them were singletons. Approximately 0.4% of the sample is held by the ten biggest clonotypes. What the time point label conveys for this sample: cells obtained before transplantation from donor or recipient. The sample was unstimulated CD8+ T cells sorted from spleen or lymph node cells, taken before transplant. These TCRs come from a human donor who was the organ donor for an intestinal transplant.

This chain connects TRBV6-1 to TRBJ1-5; the D gene is possibly TRBD1 (6 bases). This CDR3 is 16 amino acids long. The V gene lost 4 bases and the J gene lost 0 bases, with 13 bases spanning the gap. CDR1 is MNHNS and CDR2 is SASEGT in the germline V gene. CDR3 DNA: TGTGCCAGCAGTGCCCCGGGACAAGATAGCAATCAGCCCCAGCATTTT. Amino acids: CASSAPGQDSNQPQHF.

To note about this clone: Within the sample, other DNA sequences also encode this same CDR3. The chain employs TRBV19 and TRBJ1-1, with D possibly being TRBD1 (5 bases). There are 14 residues in the CDR3. Germline assignment: CDR1 LNHDA and CDR2 SQIVND (reference sequence). The V end was cut by 3 bases, the J end by 1 base, with 9 bases between. The CDR3 DNA is TGTGCCAGTAGTATTGGGGCCGGGAACACTGAAGCTTTCTTT. Encoded protein: CASSIGAGNTEAFF.

The chain links TRBV27 to TRBJ2-7; maybe TRBD1 (5 bases). CDR1 is MNHEY, CDR2 SMNVEV, per germline (reference sequence). The CDR3 length is 13 residues. Trimming removed 5 bases from V and 1 base from J, with 9 bases in between. The CDR3 sequence: CASSQTVSYEQYF. CDR3 in DNA: TGTGCCAGCAGTCAGACAGTTTCCTACGAGCAGTACTTC.

The V gene is TRBV27, the J gene TRBJ2-5, with 11 bases fitting TRBD2. V lost 6 bases to trimming and J lost 5 bases; unmatched junction nucleotides: 20. The CDR3 runs 19 residues. Germline CDR1 is MNHEY and CDR2 is SMNVEV (reference sequence). The CDR3 spells CASRGFGLAGIPRGETQYF. CDR3 sequence (DNA): TGTGCCAGCAGAGGGTTCGGACTAGCGGGCATCCCAAGGGGGGAGACCCAGTACTTC.

This chain links TRBV4-3 with TRBJ2-2; D is unclear. Germline CDR1 and CDR2: LGHNA and YSLEER. V was trimmed by 1 base and J by 2 bases, leaving 17 bases between them. The CDR3 has 18 residues. DNA for the CDR3: TGCGCCAGCAGCCAAGGCCCCAGTCGACTTGGAAACACCGGGGAGCTGTTTTTT. This gives the protein CASSQGPSRLGNTGELFF.

The rearrangement joins TRBV25-1 to TRBJ1-2; 8 nucleotides line up with TRBD1. From germline, CDR1 is MGHDK and CDR2 SYGVNS. After removal of 0 bases from V and 6 bases from J, the junction contained 9 bases not matched to a gene. The CDR3 spans 16 residues. As DNA, the CDR3 is TGTGCCAGCAGTGAATATGGGCCAGGGGGCTCAAATGGCTACACCTTC. This translates into CASSEYGPGGSNGYTF.

The chain is built from TRBV19 and TRBJ1-2, with 8 positions matching TRBD1. CDR1 and CDR2 (germline): LNHDA, SQIVND (reference sequence). CDR3 length: 13 amino acids. Trimming at V came to 8 bases and at J to 8 bases, leaving 10 bases not matched to a gene. CDR3: CASQDREGRGYTF. CDR3 nucleotide sequence: TGTGCCAGTCAGGACAGGGAAGGACGCGGCTACACCTTC. The full variable domain, in which reference TRBV19 and TRBJ1-2 provide the parts outside the CDR3, is DGGITQSPKYLFRKEGQNVTLSCEQNLNHDAMYWYRQDPGQGLRLIYYSQIVNDFQKGDIAEGYSVSREKKESFPLTVTSAQKNPTAFYLCASQDREGRGYTFGSGTRLTVV.

The rearrangement links TRBV30 to TRBJ2-2; TRBD1 matches 7 bases. J was trimmed by 8 bases and V by 0 bases; bases with no gene match: 12. CDR3 length equals 16 residues. CDR1 is GTSNPN, CDR2 SVGIG, per germline (reference sequence). CDR3 bases: TGTGCCTGGAGTGTACCGGGCAGGGGGTTCGGTGGGGAGCTGTTTTTT. This gives the protein CAWSVPGRGFGGELFF.

This clone was picked up one time. The J gene is TRBJ1-5, the V gene TRBV7-2; weak D call: TRBD1 (5 bases). Between the trimmed V and J ends, which lost 4 bases and 3 bases, there was a span of 16 bases. Looked up from germline, CDR1 is SGHTA and CDR2 is FQGNSA. The length of the CDR3 is 16 residues. The chain's CDR3 is CASSSLLGGYNQPQHF. Written as DNA, the CDR3 is TGTGCCAGCAGCTCGCTACTGGGGGGATACAATCAGCCCCAGCATTTT. Full variable domain (remainder filled in from reference TRBV7-2 and TRBJ1-5): GAGVSQSPSNKVTEKGKDVELRCDPISGHTALYWYRQSLGQGLEFLIYFQGNSAPDKSGLPSDRFSAERTGGSVSTLTIQRTQQEDSAVYLCASSSLLGGYNQPQHFGDGTRLSIL.

The chain recombines TRBV7-9 with TRBJ2-7; D possibly corresponds to TRBD1 (6 bases). V lost 3 bases and J 4 bases, leaving 28 bases between the germline ends. The CDR3 runs 19 residues. Germline CDR1 SEHNR, CDR2 FQNEAQ (reference sequence). The CDR3 DNA reads as TGTGCCAGCAGCTTTCTCTCTTACAGGGAAGGTTCGCTCGGATACGAGCAGTACTTC. Amino acids: CASSFLSYREGSLGYEQYF.

CDR3 coding DNA: TGTGCCAGCAGCCCTCGGCAGGGGGGAGGTCGGTATGAGCAGTTCTTC. This gives the protein CASSPRQGGGRYEQFF. This chain links TRBV14 with TRBJ2-1, with D perhaps TRBD1 (7 bases). This CDR3 region has 16 residues. The V gene's germline CDR1 is SGHDN and CDR2 FVKESK. With 4 bases removed from V and 8 bases from J, the gap between germline ends came to 21 bases.

V is TRBV28 and J is TRBJ2-7; 10 bases map to TRBD2. Germline V lookup: CDR1 MDHEN, CDR2 SYDVKM. This CDR3 region has 15 residues. J was trimmed by 3 bases and V by 6 bases; bases with no gene match: 8. This chain's CDR3 is CASRHQRGGYYEQYF. The CDR3 DNA reads as TGTGCCAGCAGACACCAGCGGGGGGGTTACTACGAGCAGTACTTC. The full variable domain, with the rest looked up from reference TRBV28 and TRBJ2-7, is DVKVTQSSRYLVKRTGEKVFLECVQDMDHENMFWYRQDPGLGLRLIYFSYDVKMKEKGDIPEGYSVSREKKERFSLILESASTNQTSMYLCASRHQRGGYYEQYFGPGTRLTVT.

The V call is TRBV4-1, the J call TRBJ1-1; 8 nucleotides line up with TRBD1. J was trimmed by 4 bases and V by 3 bases; bases with no gene match: 7. The CDR3 has 15 amino acids. The germline CDR1 and CDR2 sequences are MGHRA and YSYEKL. Here the CDR3 reads CASSQTDRVGTEAFF. CDR3 in DNA: TGCGCCAGCAGCCAGACGGACAGGGTCGGCACTGAAGCTTTCTTT.

The rearrangement links TRBV4-2 to TRBJ2-3; 7 bases are shared with TRBD2. V shed 0 bases and J 2 bases; nucleotides not matched to a gene: 14. Germline CDR1 LGHNA, CDR2 YNFKEQ. This CDR3 is built from 19 residues. The CDR3 coding sequence is TGTGCCAGCAGCCAAGATATAAGTCTCCCAGCGGGGCTCACAGATACGCAGTATTTT. It yields the protein CASSQDISLPAGLTDTQYF.

The sample holds one count of this clone. The chain couples TRBV5-1 to TRBJ2-3, with a possible D match to TRBD1 (5 bases). Trimming stripped 1 base from V and 0 bases from J, with 12 bases between. There are 16 residues in the CDR3. Germline CDR1 is SGHRS and CDR2 is YFSETQ. The CDR3 here is CASSLPQGRSTDTQYF. Here the CDR3 DNA reads TGCGCCAGCAGCTTGCCCCAGGGAAGGAGCACAGATACGCAGTATTTT.

Notes on this clone: This sample also contains other DNA sequences that code for the same CDR3. This chain connects TRBV19 to TRBJ1-1, with D possibly matching TRBD1 (5 bases). The CDR3 consists of 13 residues. In germline, CDR1 is LNHDA, CDR2 SQIVND (reference sequence). V lost 3 bases and J 1 base, leaving 6 bases between the germline ends. This chain's CDR3 is CASSIGANTEAFF. The CDR3 nucleotides are TGTGCCAGTAGTATTGGGGCGAACACTGAAGCTTTCTTT.

V gene TRBV27 combines with J gene TRBJ1-2; D might be TRBD1 (5 bases). From germline, CDR1 is MNHEY and CDR2 SMNVEV (reference sequence). The CDR3 is made up of 17 amino acids. Trimming removed 7 bases from V and 0 bases from J, with 21 bases in between. CDR3 sequence (DNA): TGTGCCAGCAATCCATACTACACAGGAGAAACTAACTATGGCTACACCTTC. Protein product: CASNPYYTGETNYGYTF.

V and J are TRBV27 and TRBJ2-7, with D uncertain. The V gene's germline CDR1 is MNHEY and CDR2 SMNVEV (reference sequence). The V and J ends lost 3 bases and 2 bases respectively, with 8 bases between them. CDR3 size: 13 residues. The CDR3 sequence is CASSFGVTYEQYF. The CDR3 region has the DNA TGTGCCAGCAGTTTTGGAGTTACCTACGAGCAGTACTTC.

The genes are TRBV4-1 and TRBJ2-1, with a possible D match to TRBD2 (5 bases). V was cut by 0 bases and J by 6 bases, with 15 bases left in between. Germline CDR1 and CDR2: MGHRA and YSYEKL. CDR3 length equals 16 residues. CDR3 DNA sequence: TGCGCCAGCAGCCAAGATCCCCCAGAGGCGGGCAATGAGCAGTTCTTC. It specifies CASSQDPPEAGNEQFF.

The gene calls are TRBV12-5 and TRBJ2-7, with 10 bases identical to TRBD2. Trimming took 6 bases from V and 3 from J; bases not matched to a gene: 5. Germline V gene data show CDR1 as LGHNT and CDR2 as FRNRAP. The CDR3 sequence is 14 residues long. CDR3 residues: CASGDPSGGYEQYF. CDR3 DNA sequence: TGTGCTAGTGGCGACCCTAGCGGGGGCTACGAGCAGTACTTC.